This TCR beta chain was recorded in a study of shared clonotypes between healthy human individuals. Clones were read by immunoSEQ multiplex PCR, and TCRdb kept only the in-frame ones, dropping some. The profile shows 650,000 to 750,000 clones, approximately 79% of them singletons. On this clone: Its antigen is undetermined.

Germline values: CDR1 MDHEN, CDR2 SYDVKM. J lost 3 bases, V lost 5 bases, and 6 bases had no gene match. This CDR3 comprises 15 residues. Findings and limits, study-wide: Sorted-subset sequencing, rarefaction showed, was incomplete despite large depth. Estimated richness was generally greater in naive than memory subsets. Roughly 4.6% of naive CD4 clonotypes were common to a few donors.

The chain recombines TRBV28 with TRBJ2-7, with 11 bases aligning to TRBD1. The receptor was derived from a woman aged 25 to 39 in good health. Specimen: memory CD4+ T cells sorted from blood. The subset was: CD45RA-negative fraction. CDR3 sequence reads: CASSNGQGAFYEQYF. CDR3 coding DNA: TGTGCCAGCAGTAATGGACAGGGGGCCTTCTACGAGCAGTACTTC.